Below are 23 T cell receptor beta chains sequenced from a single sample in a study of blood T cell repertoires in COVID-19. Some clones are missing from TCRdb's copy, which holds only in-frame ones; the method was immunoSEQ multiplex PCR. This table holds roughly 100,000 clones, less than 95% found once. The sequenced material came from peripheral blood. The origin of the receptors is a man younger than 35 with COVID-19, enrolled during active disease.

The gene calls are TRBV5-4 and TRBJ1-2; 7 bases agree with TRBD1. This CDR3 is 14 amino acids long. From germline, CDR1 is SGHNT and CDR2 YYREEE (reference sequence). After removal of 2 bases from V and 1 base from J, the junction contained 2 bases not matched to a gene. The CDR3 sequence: CASSLNRGNYGYTF. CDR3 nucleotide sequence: TGTGCCAGCAGCTTAAACAGGGGTAACTATGGCTACACCTTC.

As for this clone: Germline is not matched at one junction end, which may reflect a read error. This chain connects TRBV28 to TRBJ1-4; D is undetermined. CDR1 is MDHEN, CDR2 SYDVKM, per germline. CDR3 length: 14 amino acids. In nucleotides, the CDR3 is TGTGCCAGCAGTCCGTCTACAACTAATGAAAAACTGCTTTTT. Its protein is CASSPSTTNEKLLF. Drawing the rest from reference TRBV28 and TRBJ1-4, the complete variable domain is DVKVTQSSRYLVKRTGEKVFLECVQDMDHENMFWYRQDPGLGLRLIYFSYDVKMKEKGDIPEGYSVSREKKERFSLILESASTNQTSMYLCASSPSTTNEKLLFGSGTQLSVL.

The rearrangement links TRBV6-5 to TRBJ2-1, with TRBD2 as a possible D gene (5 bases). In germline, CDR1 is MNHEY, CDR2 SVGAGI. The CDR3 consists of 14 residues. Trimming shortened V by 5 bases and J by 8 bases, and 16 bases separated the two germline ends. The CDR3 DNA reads TGTGCCAGCAGTCCCGTGGATCTGGGAGATGAGCAGTTCTTC. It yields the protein CASSPVDLGDEQFF.

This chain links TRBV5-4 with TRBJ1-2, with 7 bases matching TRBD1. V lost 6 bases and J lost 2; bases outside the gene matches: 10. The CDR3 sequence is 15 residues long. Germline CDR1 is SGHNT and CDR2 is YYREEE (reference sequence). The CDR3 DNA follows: TGTGCCAGCACCTTCCGGCTAGGGGGCAACTATGGCTACACCTTC. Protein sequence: CASTFRLGGNYGYTF.

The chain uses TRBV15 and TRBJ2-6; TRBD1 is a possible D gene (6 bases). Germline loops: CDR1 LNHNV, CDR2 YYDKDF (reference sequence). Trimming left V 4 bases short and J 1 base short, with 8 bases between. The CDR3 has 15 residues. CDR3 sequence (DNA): TGTGCCACCAGCACAACAGGGTCTGGGGCCAACGTCCTGACTTTC. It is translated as CATSTTGSGANVLTF.

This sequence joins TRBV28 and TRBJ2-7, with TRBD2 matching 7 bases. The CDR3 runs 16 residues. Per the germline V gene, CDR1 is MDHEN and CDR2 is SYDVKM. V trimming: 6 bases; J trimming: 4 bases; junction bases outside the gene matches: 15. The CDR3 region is CASSPVSPSGKYEQYF. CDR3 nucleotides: TGTGCCAGCAGCCCGGTCAGCCCTAGCGGTAAATACGAGCAGTACTTC. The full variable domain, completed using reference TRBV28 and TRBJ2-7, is DVKVTQSSRYLVKRTGEKVFLECVQDMDHENMFWYRQDPGLGLRLIYFSYDVKMKEKGDIPEGYSVSREKKERFSLILESASTNQTSMYLCASSPVSPSGKYEQYFGPGTRLTVT.

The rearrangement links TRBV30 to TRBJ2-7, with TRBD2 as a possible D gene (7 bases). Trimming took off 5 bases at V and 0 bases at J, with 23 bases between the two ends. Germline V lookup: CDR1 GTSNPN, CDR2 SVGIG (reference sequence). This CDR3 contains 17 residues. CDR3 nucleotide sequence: TGTGCCTGGGGGGGGAGCGGGACAATTACACCCTCCTACGAGCAGTACTTC. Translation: CAWGGSGTITPSYEQYF.

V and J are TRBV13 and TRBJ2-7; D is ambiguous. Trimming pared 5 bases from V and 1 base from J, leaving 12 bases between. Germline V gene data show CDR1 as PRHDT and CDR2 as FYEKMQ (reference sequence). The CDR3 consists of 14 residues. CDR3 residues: CASSQMAQSYEQYF. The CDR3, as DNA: TGTGCCAGCAGCCAGATGGCACAGTCCTACGAGCAGTACTTC.

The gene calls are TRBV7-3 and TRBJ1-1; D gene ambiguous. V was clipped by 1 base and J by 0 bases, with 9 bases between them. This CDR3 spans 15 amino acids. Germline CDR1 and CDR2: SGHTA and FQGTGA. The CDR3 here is CASSLNPGLNTEAFF. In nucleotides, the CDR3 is TGTGCCAGCAGCTTAAACCCGGGATTGAACACTGAAGCTTTCTTT.

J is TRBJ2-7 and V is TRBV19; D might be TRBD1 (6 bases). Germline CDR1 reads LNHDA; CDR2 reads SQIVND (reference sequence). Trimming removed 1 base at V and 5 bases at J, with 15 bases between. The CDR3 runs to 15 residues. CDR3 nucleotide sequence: TGTGCCAGTAGTATAGTGGGGACAAACCAAAACGAGCAGTACTTC. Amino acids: CASSIVGTNQNEQYF.

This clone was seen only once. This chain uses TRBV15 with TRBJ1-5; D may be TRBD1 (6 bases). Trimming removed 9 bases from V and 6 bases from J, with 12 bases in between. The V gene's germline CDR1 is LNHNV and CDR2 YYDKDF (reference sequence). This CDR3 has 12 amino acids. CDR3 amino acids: CATQGSGQPQHF. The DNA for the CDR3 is TGTGCCACTCAGGGGTCGGGTCAGCCCCAGCATTTT.

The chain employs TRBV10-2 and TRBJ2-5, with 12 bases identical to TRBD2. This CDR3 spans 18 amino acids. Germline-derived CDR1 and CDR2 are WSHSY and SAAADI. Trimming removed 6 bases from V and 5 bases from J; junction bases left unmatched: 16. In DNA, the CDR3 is TGCGCCAGCAGCCAGACTAGCGGGAGCCTTCCTGGGCCGGAGACCCAGTACTTC. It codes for CASSQTSGSLPGPETQYF.

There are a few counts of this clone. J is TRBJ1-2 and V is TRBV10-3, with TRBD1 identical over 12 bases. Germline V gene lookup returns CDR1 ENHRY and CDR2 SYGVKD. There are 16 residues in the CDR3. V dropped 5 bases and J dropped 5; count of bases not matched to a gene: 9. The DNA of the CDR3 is TGTGCCATCAGTTCCGGGACAGGGGGCGATCTTTATGGCTACACCTTC. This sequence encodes CAISSGTGGDLYGYTF.

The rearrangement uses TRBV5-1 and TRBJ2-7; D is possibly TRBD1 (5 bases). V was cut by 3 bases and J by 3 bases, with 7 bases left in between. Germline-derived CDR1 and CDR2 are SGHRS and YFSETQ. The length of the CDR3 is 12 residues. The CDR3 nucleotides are TGCGCCAGCAGCTATGACAGCTACGAGCAGTACTTC. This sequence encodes CASSYDSYEQYF.

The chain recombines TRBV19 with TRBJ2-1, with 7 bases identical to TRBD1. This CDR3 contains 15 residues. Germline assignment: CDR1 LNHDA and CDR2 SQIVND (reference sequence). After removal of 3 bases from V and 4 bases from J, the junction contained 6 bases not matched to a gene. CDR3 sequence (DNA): TGTGCCAGTAGTATGTGGACAGGTCGGTACAATGAGCAGTTCTTC. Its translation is CASSMWTGRYNEQFF.

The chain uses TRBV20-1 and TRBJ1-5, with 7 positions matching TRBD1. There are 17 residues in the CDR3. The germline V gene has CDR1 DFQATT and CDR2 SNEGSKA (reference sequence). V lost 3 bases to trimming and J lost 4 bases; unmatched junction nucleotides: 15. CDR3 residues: CSASFSIGTEKNQPQHF. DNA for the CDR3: TGCAGTGCTAGTTTTTCTATCGGGACAGAAAAAAATCAGCCCCAGCATTTT.

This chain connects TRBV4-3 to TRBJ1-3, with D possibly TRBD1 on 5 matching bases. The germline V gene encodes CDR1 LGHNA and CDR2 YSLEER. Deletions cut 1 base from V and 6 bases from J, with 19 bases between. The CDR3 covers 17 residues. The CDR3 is CASSQVIQAGRENTIYF. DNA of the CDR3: TGCGCCAGCAGCCAAGTCATTCAGGCAGGGAGGGAAAACACCATATATTTT.

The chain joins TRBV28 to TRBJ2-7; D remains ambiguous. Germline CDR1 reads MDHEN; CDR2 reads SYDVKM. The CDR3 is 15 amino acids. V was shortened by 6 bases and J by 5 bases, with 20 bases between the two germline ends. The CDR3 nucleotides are TGTGCCAGCAGAGCTGAAGCCCGGTACGTGGACGAGCAGTACTTC. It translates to CASRAEARYVDEQYF.

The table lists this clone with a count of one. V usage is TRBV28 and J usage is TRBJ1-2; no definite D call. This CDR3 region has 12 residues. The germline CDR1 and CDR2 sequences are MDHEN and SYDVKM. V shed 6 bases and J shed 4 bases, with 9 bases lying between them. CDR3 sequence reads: CASSLGSYGYTF. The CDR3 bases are TGTGCCAGCAGCCTAGGATCCTATGGCTACACCTTC.

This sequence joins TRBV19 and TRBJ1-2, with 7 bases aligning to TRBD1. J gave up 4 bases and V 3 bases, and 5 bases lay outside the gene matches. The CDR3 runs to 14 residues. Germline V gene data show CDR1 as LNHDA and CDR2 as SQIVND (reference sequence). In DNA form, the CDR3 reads TGTGCCAGTAGTATCAGCCAGGGGGTCTATGGCTACACCTTC. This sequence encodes CASSISQGVYGYTF.

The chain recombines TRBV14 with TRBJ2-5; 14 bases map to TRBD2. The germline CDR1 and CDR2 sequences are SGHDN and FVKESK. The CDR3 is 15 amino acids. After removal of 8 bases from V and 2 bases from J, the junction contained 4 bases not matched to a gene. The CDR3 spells CASYGTSGRQETQYF. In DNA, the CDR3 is TGTGCCAGCTACGGGACTAGCGGGAGACAAGAGACCCAGTACTTC.

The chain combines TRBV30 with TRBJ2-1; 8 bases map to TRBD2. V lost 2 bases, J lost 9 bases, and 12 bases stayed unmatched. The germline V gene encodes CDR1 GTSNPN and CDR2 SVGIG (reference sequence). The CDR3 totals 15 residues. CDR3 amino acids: CAWSWSGRGPIEQFF. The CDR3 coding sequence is TGTGCCTGGAGTTGGAGCGGGAGAGGGCCCATTGAGCAGTTCTTC.

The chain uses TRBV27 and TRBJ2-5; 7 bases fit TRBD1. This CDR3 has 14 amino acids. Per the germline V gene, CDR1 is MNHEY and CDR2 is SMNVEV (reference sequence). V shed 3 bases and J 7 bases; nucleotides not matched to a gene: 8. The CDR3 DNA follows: TGTGCCAGCAGTTTCAGCGGACAGGCGGCGACCCAGTACTTC. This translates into CASSFSGQAATQYF.